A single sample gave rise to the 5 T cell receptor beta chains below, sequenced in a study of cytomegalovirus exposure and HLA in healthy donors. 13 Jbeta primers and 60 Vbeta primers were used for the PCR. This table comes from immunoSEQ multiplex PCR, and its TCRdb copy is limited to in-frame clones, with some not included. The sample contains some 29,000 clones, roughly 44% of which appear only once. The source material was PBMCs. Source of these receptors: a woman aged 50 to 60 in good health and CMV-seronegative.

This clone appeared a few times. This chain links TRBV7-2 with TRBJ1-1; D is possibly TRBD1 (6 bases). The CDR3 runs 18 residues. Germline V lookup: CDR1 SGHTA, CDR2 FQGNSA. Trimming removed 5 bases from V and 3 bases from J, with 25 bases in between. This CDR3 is CASSIQGLDLAWDTEAFF. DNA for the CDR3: TGTGCCAGCAGCATCCAGGGGCTAGATTTGGCTTGGGACACTGAAGCTTTCTTT.

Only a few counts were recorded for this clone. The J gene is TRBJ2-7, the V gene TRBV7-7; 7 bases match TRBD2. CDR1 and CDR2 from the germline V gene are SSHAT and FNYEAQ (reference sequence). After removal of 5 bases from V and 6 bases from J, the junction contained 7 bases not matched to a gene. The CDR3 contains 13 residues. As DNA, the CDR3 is TGTGCCAGCAGCCCCAGGGAGGGCCTCGAGCAGTACTTC. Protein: CASSPREGLEQYF.

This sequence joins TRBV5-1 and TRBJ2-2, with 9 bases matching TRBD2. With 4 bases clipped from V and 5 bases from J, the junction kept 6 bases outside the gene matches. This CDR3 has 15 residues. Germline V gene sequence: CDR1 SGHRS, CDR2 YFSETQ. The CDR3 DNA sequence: TGCGCCAGCAGCACGGACCTAGCGGGGACCGGGGAGCTGTTTTTT. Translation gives CASSTDLAGTGELFF.

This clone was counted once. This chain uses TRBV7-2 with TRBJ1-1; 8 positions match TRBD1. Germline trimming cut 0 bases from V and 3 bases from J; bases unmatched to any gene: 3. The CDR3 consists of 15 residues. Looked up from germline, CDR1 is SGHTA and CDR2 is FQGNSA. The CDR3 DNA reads TGTGCCAGCAGCTTAGCGGCAGGGGGCGACACTGAAGCTTTCTTT. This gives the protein CASSLAAGGDTEAFF.

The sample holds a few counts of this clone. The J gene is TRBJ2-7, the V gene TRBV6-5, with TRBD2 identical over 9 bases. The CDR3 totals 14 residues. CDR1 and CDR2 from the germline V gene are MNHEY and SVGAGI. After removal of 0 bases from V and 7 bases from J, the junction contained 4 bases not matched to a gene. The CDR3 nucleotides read TGTGCCAGCAGTTACTCGAGGCTAGCGGGGGAGCAGTACTTC. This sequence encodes CASSYSRLAGEQYF.